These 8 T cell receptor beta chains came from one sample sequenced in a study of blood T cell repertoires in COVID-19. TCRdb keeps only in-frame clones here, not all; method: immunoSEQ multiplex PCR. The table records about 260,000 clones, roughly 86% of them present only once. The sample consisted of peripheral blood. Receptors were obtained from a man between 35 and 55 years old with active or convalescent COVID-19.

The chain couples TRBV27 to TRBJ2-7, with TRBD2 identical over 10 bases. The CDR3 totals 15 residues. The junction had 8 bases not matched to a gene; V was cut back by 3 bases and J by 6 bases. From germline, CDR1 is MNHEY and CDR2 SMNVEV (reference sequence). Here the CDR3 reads CASSLLAGDRSEQYF. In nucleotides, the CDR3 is TGTGCCAGCAGTTTGCTAGCGGGAGATCGGAGCGAGCAGTACTTC.

The CDR3 region is CASSLQPNSYNEQFF. In DNA, the CDR3 is TGTGCCAGCAGCCTACAGCCAAACTCCTACAATGAGCAGTTCTTC. The chain couples TRBV9 to TRBJ2-1; D remains ambiguous. The CDR3 is 15 amino acids. From germline, CDR1 is SGDLS and CDR2 YYNGEE. V lost 4 bases and J 0 bases, leaving 11 bases between the germline ends.

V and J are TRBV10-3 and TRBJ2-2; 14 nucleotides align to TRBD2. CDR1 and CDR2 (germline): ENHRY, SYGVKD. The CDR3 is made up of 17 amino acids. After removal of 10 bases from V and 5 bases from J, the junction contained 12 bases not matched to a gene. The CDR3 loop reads CATEAPGLAGATGELFF. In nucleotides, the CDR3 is TGTGCCACCGAAGCTCCGGGACTAGCGGGAGCTACCGGGGAGCTGTTTTTT.

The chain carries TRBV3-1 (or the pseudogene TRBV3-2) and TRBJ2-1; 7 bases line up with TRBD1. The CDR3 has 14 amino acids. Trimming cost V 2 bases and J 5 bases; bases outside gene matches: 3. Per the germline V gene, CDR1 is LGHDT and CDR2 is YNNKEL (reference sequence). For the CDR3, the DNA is TGTGCCAGCAGCCAATGGACAGGTGACAATGAGCAGTTCTTC. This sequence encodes CASSQWTGDNEQFF.

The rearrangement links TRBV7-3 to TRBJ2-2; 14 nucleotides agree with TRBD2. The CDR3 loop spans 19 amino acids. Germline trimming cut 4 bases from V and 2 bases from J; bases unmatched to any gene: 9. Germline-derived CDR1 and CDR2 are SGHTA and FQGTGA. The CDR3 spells CASSSARGLAGENTGELFF. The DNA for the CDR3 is TGTGCCAGCAGCTCCGCCCGGGGACTAGCGGGGGAAAACACCGGGGAGCTGTTTTTT.

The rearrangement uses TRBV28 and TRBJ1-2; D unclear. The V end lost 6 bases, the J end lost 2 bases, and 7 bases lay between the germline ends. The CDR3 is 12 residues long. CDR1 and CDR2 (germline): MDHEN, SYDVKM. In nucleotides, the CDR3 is TGTGCCAGCAGGAACGCGAACTATGGCTACACCTTC. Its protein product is CASRNANYGYTF.

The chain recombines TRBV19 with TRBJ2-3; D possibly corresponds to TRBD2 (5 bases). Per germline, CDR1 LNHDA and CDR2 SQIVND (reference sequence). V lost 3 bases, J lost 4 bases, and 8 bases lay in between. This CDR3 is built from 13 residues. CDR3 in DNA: TGTGCCAGTAGTATCGGAGGTCCAGATACGCAGTATTTT. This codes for CASSIGGPDTQYF. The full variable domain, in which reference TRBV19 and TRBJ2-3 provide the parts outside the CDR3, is DGGITQSPKYLFRKEGQNVTLSCEQNLNHDAMYWYRQDPGQGLRLIYYSQIVNDFQKGDIAEGYSVSREKKESFPLTVTSAQKNPTAFYLCASSIGGPDTQYFGPGTRLTVL.

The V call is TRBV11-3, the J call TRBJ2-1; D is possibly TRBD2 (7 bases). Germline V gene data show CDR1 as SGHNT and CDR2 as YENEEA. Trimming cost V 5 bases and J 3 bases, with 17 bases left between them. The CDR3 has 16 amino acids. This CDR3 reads CASSPGGSRGYNEQFF. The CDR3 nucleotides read TGTGCCAGCAGCCCTGGCGGGAGCAGGGGCTACAATGAGCAGTTCTTC.